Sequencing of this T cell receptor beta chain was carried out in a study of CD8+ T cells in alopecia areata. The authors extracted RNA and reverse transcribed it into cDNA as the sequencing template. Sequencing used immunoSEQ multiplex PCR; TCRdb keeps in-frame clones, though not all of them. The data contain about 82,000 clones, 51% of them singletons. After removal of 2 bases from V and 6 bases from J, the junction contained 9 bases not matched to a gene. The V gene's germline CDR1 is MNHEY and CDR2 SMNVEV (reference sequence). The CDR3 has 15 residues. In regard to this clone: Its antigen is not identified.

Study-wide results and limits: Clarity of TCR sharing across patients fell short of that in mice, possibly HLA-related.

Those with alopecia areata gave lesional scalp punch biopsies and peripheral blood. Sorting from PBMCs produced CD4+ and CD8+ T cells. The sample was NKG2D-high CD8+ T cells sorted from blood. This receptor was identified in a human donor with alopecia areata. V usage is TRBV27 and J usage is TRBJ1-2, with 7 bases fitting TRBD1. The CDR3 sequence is CASSLGGGAGDGYTF. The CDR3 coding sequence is TGTGCCAGCAGTTTAGGAGGGGGCGCCGGGGATGGCTACACCTTC.